This T cell receptor beta chain was recorded in a study of T cell responses to AZD1222 COVID-19 vaccine. The study's findings and limits: White British ancestry dominated among donors, who included more females, and clonal diversity was possibly underestimated.

Comment on this clone: Its antigen is not identified.

Germline assignment: CDR1 SGHTA and CDR2 FQGNSA. There are 15 residues in the CDR3. V shed 1 base and J shed 3 bases, with 13 bases lying between them. Data came from immunoSEQ multiplex PCR; TCRdb stores just in-frame clones and leaves some out. The repertoire holds about 70,000 clones, with around 90% as singletons. The input for sequencing was peripheral blood, taken 28 days after the second dose of the MenACWY control vaccine. The J gene is TRBJ2-7, the V gene TRBV7-2; D is ambiguous. The sequence was obtained from an adult who received the MenACWY meningococcal vaccine as a control. Here the CDR3 DNA reads TGTGCCAGCAGCTTAGAGGCTGGCCAGAACTACGAGCAGTACTTC. Protein product: CASSLEAGQNYEQYF.